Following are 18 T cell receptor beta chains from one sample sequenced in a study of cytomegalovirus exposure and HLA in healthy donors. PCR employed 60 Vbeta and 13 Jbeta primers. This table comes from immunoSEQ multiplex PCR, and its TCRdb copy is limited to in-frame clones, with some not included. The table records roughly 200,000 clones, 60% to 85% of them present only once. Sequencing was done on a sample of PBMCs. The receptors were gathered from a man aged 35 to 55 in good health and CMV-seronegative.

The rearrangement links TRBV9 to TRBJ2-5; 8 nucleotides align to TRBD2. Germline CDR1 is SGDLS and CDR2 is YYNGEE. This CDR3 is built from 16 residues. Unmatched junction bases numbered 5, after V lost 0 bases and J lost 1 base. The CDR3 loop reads CASSVAGGAPQETQYF. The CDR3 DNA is TGTGCCAGCAGCGTAGCGGGAGGGGCCCCCCAAGAGACCCAGTACTTC.

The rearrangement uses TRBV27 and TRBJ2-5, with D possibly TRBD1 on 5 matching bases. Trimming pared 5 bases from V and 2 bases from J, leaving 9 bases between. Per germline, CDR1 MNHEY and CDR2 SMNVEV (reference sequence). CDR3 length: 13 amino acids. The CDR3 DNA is TGTGCCAGCAGTACGACAGTACAAGAGACCCAGTACTTC. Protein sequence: CASSTTVQETQYF.

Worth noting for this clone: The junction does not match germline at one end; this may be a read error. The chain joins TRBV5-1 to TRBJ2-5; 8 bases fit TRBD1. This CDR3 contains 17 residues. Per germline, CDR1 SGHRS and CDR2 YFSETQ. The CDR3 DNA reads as TGCGCCAGCGGCTTGGCCGTGTGGCAGGGGGCTATAGAGACCCAGTACTTC. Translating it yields CASGLAVWQGAIETQYF.

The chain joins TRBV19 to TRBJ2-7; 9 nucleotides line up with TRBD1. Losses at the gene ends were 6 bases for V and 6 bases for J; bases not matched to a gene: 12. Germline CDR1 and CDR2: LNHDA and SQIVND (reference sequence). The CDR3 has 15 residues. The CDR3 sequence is CASRGAGTGKSEQYF. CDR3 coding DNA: TGTGCCAGTAGGGGCGCCGGGACAGGGAAGTCCGAGCAGTACTTC.

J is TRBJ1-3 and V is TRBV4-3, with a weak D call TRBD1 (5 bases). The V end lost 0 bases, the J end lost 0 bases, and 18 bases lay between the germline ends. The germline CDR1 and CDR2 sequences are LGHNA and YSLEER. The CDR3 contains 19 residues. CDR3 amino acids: CASSQDYGGGTLSGNTIYF. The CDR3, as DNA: TGCGCCAGCAGCCAAGATTACGGTGGAGGGACCCTCTCTGGAAACACCATATATTTT.

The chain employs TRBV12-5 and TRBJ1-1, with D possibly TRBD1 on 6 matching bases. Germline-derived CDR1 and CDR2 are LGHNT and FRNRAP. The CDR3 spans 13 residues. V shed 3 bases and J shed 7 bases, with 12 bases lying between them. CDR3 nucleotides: TGTGCTAGTGGTTTACGGGGGGCCGGTGAAGCTTTCTTT. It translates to CASGLRGAGEAFF.

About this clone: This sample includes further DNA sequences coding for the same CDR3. CDR3 sequence (DNA): TGCGCCAGCAGCTTGGGCGGGACAGGGGGCACAGATACGCAGTATTTT. Protein sequence: CASSLGGTGGTDTQYF. The chain recombines TRBV5-1 with TRBJ2-3, with 10 bases fitting TRBD1. The CDR3 loop spans 16 amino acids. Germline CDR1 and CDR2: SGHRS and YFSETQ. Trimming took 0 bases from V and 1 from J; bases not matched to a gene: 2. The complete variable domain, with remaining parts taken from reference TRBV5-1 and TRBJ2-3, reads KAGVTQTPRYLIKTRGQQVTLSCSPISGHRSVSWYQQTPGQGLQFLFEYFSETQRNKGNFPGRFSGRQFSNSRSEMNVSTLELGDSALYLCASSLGGTGGTDTQYFGPGTRLTVL.

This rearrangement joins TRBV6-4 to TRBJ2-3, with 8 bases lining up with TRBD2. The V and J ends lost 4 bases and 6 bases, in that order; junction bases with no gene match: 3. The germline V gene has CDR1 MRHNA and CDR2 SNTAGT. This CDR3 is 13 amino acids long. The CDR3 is CASSVREGDTQYF. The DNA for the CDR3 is TGTGCCAGCAGTGTCCGGGAGGGCGATACGCAGTATTTT.

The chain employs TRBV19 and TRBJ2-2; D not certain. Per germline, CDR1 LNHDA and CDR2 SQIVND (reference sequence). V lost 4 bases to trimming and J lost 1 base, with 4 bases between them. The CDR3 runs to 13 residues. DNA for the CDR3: TGTGCCAGTAGTACGAGGAACACCGGGGAGCTGTTTTTT. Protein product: CASSTRNTGELFF.

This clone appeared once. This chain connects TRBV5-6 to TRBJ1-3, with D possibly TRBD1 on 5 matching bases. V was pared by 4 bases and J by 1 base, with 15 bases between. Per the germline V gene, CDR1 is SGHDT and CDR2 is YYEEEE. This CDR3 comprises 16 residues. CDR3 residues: CASSPPDSRSGNTIYF. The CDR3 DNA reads TGTGCCAGCAGCCCACCAGACAGCCGGTCTGGAAACACCATATATTTT.

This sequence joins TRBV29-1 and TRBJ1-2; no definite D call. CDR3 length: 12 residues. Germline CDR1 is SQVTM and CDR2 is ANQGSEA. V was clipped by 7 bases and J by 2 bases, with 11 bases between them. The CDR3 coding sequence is TGCAGCGCTGGAGGAGTGAACTATGGCTACACCTTC. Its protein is CSAGGVNYGYTF.

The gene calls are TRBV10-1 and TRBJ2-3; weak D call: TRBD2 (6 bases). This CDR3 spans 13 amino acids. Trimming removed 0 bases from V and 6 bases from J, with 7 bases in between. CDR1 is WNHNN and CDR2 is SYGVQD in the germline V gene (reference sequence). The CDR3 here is CASSESAGDTQYF. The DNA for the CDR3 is TGCGCCAGCAGTGAGTCCGCGGGGGATACGCAGTATTTT.

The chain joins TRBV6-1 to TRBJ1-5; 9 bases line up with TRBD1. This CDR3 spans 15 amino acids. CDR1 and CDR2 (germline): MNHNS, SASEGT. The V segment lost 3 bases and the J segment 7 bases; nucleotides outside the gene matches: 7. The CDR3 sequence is CASSEWTGAAQPQHF. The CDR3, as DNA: TGTGCCAGCAGTGAGTGGACAGGGGCCGCACAGCCCCAGCATTTT.

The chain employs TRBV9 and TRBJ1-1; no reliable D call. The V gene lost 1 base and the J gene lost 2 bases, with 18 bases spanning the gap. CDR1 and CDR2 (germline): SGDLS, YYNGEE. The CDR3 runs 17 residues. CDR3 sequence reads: CASSVTPAGGSNTEAFF. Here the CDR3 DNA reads TGTGCCAGCAGCGTAACCCCCGCAGGAGGAAGTAACACTGAAGCTTTCTTT.

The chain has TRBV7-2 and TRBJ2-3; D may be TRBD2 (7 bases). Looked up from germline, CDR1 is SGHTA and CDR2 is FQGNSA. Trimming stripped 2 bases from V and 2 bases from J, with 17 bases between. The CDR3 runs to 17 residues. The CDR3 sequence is CASSLIGGGAATDTQYF. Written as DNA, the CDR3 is TGTGCCAGCAGCTTAATTGGTGGGGGGGCCGCCACAGATACGCAGTATTTT.

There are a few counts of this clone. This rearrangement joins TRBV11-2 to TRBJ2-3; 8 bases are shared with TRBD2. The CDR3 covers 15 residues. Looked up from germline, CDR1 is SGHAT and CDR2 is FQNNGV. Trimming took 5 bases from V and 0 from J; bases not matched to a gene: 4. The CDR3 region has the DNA TGTGCCAGCAGCACGACTAGCGCGAGCACAGATACGCAGTATTTT. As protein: CASSTTSASTDTQYF.

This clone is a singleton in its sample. In DNA, the CDR3 is TGTGCCAGCAGCTTAGCTCCCCGGGGAGGGGGCAATGAGCAGTTCTTC. Encoded protein: CASSLAPRGGGNEQFF. This chain links TRBV7-6 with TRBJ2-1, with D maybe TRBD2 (7 bases). Trimming removed 0 bases from V and 6 bases from J, with 15 bases in between. Germline V gene data show CDR1 as SGHVS and CDR2 as FNYEAQ. The CDR3 is made up of 16 amino acids.

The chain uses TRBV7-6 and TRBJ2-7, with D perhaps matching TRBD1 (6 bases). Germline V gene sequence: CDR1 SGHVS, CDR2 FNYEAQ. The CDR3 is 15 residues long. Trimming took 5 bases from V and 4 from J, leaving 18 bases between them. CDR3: CASSLTDQTGYEQYF. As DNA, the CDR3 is TGTGCCAGCAGCCTAACCGACCAGACAGGATACGAGCAGTACTTC.